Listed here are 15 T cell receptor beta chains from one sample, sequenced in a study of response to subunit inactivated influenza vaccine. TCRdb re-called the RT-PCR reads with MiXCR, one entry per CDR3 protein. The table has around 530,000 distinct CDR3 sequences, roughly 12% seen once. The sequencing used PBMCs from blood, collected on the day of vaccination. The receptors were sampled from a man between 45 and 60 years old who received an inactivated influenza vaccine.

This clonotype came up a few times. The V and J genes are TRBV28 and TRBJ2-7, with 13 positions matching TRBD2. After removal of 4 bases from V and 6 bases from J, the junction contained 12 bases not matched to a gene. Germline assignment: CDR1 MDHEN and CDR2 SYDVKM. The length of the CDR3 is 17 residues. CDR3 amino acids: CASSSLGTSGILREQYF. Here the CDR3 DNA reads TGTGCCAGCAGTTCATTGGGGACTAGCGGGATTTTGCGCGAGCAGTACTTC. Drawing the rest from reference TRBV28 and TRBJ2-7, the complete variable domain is DVKVTQSSRYLVKRTGEKVFLECVQDMDHENMFWYRQDPGLGLRLIYFSYDVKMKEKGDIPEGYSVSREKKERFSLILESASTNQTSMYLCASSSLGTSGILREQYFGPGTRLTVT.

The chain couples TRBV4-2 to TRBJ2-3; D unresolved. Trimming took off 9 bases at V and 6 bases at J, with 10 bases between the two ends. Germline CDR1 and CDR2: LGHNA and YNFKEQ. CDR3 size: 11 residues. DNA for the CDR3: TGTGCCAGGAGGTACTCGGATACGCAGTATTTT. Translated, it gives CARRYSDTQYF.

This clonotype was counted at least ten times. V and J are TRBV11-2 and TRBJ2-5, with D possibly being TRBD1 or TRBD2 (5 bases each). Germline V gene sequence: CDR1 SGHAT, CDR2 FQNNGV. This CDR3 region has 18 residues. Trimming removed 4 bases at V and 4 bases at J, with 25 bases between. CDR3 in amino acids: CASSSLGEPGSWVETQYF. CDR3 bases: TGTGCCAGCAGCTCACTGGGGGAGCCGGGGAGTTGGGTAGAGACCCAGTACTTC.

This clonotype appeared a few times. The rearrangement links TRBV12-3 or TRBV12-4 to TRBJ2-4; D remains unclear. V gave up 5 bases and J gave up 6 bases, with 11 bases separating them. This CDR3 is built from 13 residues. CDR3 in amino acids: CASSHTWGNIQYF. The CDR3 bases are TGTGCCAGCAGTCACACTTGGGGAAACATTCAGTACTTC.

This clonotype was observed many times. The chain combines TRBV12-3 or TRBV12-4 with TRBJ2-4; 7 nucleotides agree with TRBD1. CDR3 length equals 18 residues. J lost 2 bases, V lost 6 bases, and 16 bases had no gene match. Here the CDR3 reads CASSPRPRQGVSKNIQYF. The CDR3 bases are TGTGCCAGCAGCCCCCGGCCCCGACAGGGTGTGTCCAAAAACATTCAGTACTTC.

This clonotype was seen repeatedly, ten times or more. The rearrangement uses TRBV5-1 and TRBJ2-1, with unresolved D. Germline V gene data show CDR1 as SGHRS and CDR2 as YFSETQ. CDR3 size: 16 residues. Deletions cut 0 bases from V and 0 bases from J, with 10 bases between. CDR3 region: CASSLEAISSYNEQFF. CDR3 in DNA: TGCGCCAGCAGCTTGGAAGCAATCAGCTCCTACAATGAGCAGTTCTTC.

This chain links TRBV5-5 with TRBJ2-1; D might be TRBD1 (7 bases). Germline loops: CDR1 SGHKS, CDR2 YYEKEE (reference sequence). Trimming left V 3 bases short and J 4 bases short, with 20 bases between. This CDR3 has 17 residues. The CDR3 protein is CASSSSQGGPGYNEQFF. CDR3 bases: TGTGCCAGCAGCTCCTCTCAGGGGGGTCCTGGTTACAATGAGCAGTTCTTC.

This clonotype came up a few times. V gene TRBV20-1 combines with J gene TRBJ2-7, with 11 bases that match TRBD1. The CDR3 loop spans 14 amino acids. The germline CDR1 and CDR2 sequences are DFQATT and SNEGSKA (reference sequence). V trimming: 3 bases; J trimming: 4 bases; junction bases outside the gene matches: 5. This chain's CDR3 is CSARRTGGNYEQYF. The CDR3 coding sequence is TGCAGTGCTAGGAGGACAGGGGGCAATTACGAGCAGTACTTC.

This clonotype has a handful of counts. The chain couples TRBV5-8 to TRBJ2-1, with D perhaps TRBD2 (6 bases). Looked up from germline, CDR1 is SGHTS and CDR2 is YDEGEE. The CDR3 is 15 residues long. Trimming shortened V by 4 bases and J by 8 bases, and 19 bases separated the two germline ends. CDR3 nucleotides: TGTGCCAGCAGCACAGGAGGGCCCGGCGAGCATGAGCAGTTCTTC. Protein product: CASSTGGPGEHEQFF. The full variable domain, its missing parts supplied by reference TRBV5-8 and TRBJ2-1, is EAGVTQSPTHLIKTRGQQATLRCSPISGHTSVYWYQQALGLGLQFLLWYDEGEERNRGNFPPRFSGRQFPNYSSELNVNALELEDSALYLCASSTGGPGEHEQFFGPGTRLTVL.

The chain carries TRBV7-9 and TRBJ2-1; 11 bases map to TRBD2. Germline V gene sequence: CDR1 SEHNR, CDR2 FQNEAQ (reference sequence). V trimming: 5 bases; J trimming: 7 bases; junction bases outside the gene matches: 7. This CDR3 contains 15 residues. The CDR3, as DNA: TGTGCCAGCAGCCGTAGCGGGGGGGCCCCGAATGAGCAGTTCTTC. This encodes CASSRSGGAPNEQFF.

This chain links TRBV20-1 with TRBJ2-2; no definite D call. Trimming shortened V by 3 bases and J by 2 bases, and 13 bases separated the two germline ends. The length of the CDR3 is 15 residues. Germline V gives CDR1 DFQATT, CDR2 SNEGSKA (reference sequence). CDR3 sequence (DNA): TGCAGTGCTAGTGGGGTAATCAAAAACACCGGGGAGCTGTTTTTT. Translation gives CSASGVIKNTGELFF.

CDR3 bases: TGTGCCAGCAGGGGACCCAGCAATCAGCCCCAGCATTTT. Its translation is CASRGPSNQPQHF. The chain employs TRBV7-2 and TRBJ1-5; a possible D gene is TRBD1 (5 bases). Per germline, CDR1 SGHTA and CDR2 FQGNSA. The V and J ends lost 6 bases and 1 base respectively, with 7 bases between them. There are 13 residues in the CDR3. Based on the CDR3 plus reference TRBV7-2 and TRBJ1-5, the full variable domain is GAGVSQSPSNKVTEKGKDVELRCDPISGHTALYWYRQSLGQGLEFLIYFQGNSAPDKSGLPSDRFSAERTGGSVSTLTIQRTQQEDSAVYLCASRGPSNQPQHFGDGTRLSIL.

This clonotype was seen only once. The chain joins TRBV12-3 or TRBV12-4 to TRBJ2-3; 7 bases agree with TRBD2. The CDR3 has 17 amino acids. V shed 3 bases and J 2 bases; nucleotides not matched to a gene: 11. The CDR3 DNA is TGTGCCAGCAGTTTGGGCGGGAGCTTCTTACCCACAGATACGCAGTATTTT. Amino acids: CASSLGGSFLPTDTQYF.

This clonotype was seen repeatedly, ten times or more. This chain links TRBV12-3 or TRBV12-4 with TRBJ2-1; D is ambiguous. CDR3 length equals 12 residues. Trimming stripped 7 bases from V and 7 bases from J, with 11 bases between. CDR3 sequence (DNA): TGTGCCAGCATCTCCACGGGTAATGAGCAGTTCTTC. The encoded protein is CASISTGNEQFF.

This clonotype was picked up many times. Here the CDR3 DNA reads TGTGCCAGCAGCTTCGGGCCCAACTACGAGCAGTACTTC. Translated: CASSFGPNYEQYF. V and J are TRBV7-2 and TRBJ2-7; D remains ambiguous. Trimming took 3 bases from V and 3 from J, leaving 9 bases between them. From germline, CDR1 is SGHTA and CDR2 FQGNSA. The length of the CDR3 is 13 residues.